Following are 12 T cell receptor beta chains from one sample sequenced in a study of blood T cell repertoires in COVID-19. Sequenced by immunoSEQ multiplex PCR; TCRdb stores in-frame clones only, minus some. The table lists about 180,000 clones, 85% to 90% of them singletons. Sequenced sample: peripheral blood. The origin of the receptors is a man between 60 and 75 years old with COVID-19, enrolled during active disease.

The chain couples TRBV6-5 to TRBJ2-3, with TRBD2 matching 10 bases. Germline V gene data show CDR1 as MNHEY and CDR2 as SVGAGI. The CDR3 runs to 15 residues. The ends lost 6 bases at V and 1 base at J; junction bases unmatched: 4. CDR3 in amino acids: CASRPAGGRTDTQYF. CDR3 sequence (DNA): TGTGCCAGCAGGCCAGCGGGGGGGCGCACAGATACGCAGTATTTT.

The chain uses TRBV28 and TRBJ1-1, with no clear D. The germline V and J ends were trimmed by 7 bases and 5 bases, with 11 bases remaining between them. The CDR3 sequence is 12 residues long. Germline V gene lookup returns CDR1 MDHEN and CDR2 SYDVKM. The CDR3 nucleotides are TGTGCCAGCACCTACGCCGGGACTGAAGCTTTCTTT. Translating gives CASTYAGTEAFF.

The chain combines TRBV3-1 (or the pseudogene TRBV3-2) with TRBJ2-1; 8 bases align to TRBD2. The CDR3 runs to 15 residues. The junction had 7 bases not matched to a gene; V was cut back by 1 base and J by 8 bases. Germline CDR1 is LGHDT and CDR2 is YNNKEL (reference sequence). Here the CDR3 reads CASSQAGGPSDEQFF. Here the CDR3 DNA reads TGTGCCAGCAGCCAAGCGGGAGGGCCCTCAGATGAGCAGTTCTTC.

V gene TRBV19 combines with J gene TRBJ2-2; possibly TRBD1 for D (6 bases). Deletions cut 2 bases from V and 6 bases from J, with 10 bases between. CDR3 size: 14 residues. Germline loops: CDR1 LNHDA, CDR2 SQIVND (reference sequence). The CDR3, as DNA: TGTGCCAGTAGTATAACAGGGAATCCCGGGGAGCTGTTTTTT. Protein product: CASSITGNPGELFF.

This clone has just a few counts. This sample includes further DNA sequences coding for the same CDR3. The chain joins TRBV19 to TRBJ2-7, with a tentative D call TRBD1 (5 bases). This CDR3 has 14 amino acids. V was shortened by 0 bases and J by 2 bases, with 8 bases between the two germline ends. Germline CDR1 LNHDA, CDR2 SQIVND (reference sequence). This chain's CDR3 is CASSIDQGTYEQYF. The DNA for the CDR3 is TGTGCCAGTAGTATAGATCAGGGTACCTACGAGCAGTACTTC.

The J gene is TRBJ1-2, the V gene TRBV2; TRBD1 matches at 9 bases. Trimming cost V 6 bases and J 4 bases; bases outside gene matches: 6. CDR1 is SNHLY and CDR2 is FYNNEI in the germline V gene. This CDR3 comprises 14 residues. The CDR3 spells CASSQQGAGYGYTF. CDR3 sequence (DNA): TGTGCCAGCAGCCAACAGGGGGCGGGCTATGGCTACACCTTC. Complete variable domain (other parts from reference TRBV2 and TRBJ1-2): EPEVTQTPSHQVTQMGQEVILRCVPISNHLYFYWYRQILGQKVEFLVSFYNNEISEKSEIFDDQFSVERPDGSNFTLKIRSTKLEDSAMYFCASSQQGAGYGYTFGSGTRLTVV.

The V call is TRBV5-1, the J call TRBJ1-2; 10 bases match TRBD1. With 3 bases clipped from V and 13 bases from J, the junction kept 9 bases outside the gene matches. CDR1 and CDR2 (germline): SGHRS, YFSETQ. The CDR3 has 13 amino acids. The CDR3, as DNA: TGCGCCAGCAGCTGGGGACAGGGGCGCCCTTCCACCTTC. This gives the protein CASSWGQGRPSTF.

The chain recombines TRBV28 with TRBJ2-7; D is perhaps TRBD1 or TRBD2 (6 bases each). This CDR3 spans 17 amino acids. The V end lost 4 bases, the J end lost 2 bases, and 21 bases lay between the germline ends. Germline V gene data show CDR1 as MDHEN and CDR2 as SYDVKM. The CDR3 coding sequence is TGTGCCAGCAGTTCATGGGGGGCGACCTTCCCAACCTACGAGCAGTACTTC. As protein: CASSSWGATFPTYEQYF.

The V gene is TRBV27, the J gene TRBJ1-3, with D possibly matching TRBD1 (5 bases). This CDR3 is 14 amino acids long. CDR1 MNHEY and CDR2 SMNVEV come from the germline V gene (reference sequence). V lost 3 bases and J lost 2, with 8 bases in between. CDR3 nucleotides: TGTGCCAGCAGTTTCAGGGCGGCTGGAAACACCATATATTTT. This gives the protein CASSFRAAGNTIYF.

The chain links TRBV7-2 to TRBJ2-5, with 7 bases lining up with TRBD2. The CDR3 loop spans 16 amino acids. Germline V gene lookup returns CDR1 SGHTA and CDR2 FQGNSA. Trimming at V came to 7 bases and at J to 2 bases, leaving 13 bases not matched to a gene. The CDR3 DNA reads TGTGCCAGCACCCCAGGGAGGGCCATCCTACAAGAGACCCAGTACTTC. Translated, it gives CASTPGRAILQETQYF.

The chain has TRBV6-5 and TRBJ1-6, with 10 bases lining up with TRBD1. Per germline, CDR1 MNHEY and CDR2 SVGAGI. The ends lost 2 bases at V and 8 bases at J; junction bases unmatched: 3. This CDR3 has 15 residues. The CDR3 reads CASSYVGQGDSPLHF. In nucleotides, the CDR3 is TGTGCCAGCAGTTACGTCGGACAGGGGGATTCACCCCTCCACTTT.

The chain joins TRBV7-2 to TRBJ2-7, with TRBD1 matching 9 bases. CDR1 SGHTA and CDR2 FQGNSA come from the germline V gene. CDR3 length equals 13 residues. V lost 5 bases, J lost 5 bases, and 4 bases stayed unmatched. This chain's CDR3 is CASSRDRVNEQYF. CDR3 in DNA: TGTGCCAGCAGCAGGGACAGGGTCAACGAGCAGTACTTC.